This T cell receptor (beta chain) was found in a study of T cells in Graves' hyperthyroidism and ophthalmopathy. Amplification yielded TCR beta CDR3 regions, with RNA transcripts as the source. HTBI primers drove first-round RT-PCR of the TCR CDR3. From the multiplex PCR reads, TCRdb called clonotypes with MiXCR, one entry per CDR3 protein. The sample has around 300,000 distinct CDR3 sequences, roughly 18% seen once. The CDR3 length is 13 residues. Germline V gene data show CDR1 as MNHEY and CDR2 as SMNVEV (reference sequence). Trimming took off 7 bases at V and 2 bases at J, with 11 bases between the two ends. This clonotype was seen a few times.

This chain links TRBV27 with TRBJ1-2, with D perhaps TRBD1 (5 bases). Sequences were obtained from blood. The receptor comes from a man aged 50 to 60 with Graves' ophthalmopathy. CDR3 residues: CASTTWGNYGYTF. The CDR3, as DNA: TGTGCCAGCACCACCTGGGGGAACTATGGCTACACCTTC.